These T cell receptor beta chains were read from a single sample in a study of PD-1 blockade in classical Hodgkin lymphoma. Sequencing used immunoSEQ multiplex PCR; TCRdb keeps in-frame clones, though not all of them. Among around 3,000 clones listed, 84% were seen once. Sequences were obtained from CD4+ T cells from blood. The source of these receptors is a human donor with classical Hodgkin lymphoma. Both conserved end residues are part of each CDR3.

v_gene	j_gene	CDR3aa
TRBV2	TRBJ2-3	CASIREAPDYDTQYF
TRBV5-1	TRBJ2-7	CASSSLEGSFNGQYF
TRBV5-6	TRBJ2-5	CASSDRVGETQYF
TRBV7-2	TRBJ2-1	CASSPTPGQSSYNEQFF
TRBV2	TRBJ2-7	CASRPGQGFGEQYF
TRBV18	TRBJ1-1	CASSPPSRSGTEAFF
TRBV5-4	TRBJ2-1	CASSSKRGTYNEQFF
TRBV2	TRBJ2-7	CASSGDREDYEQYF
TRBV2	.	CASSAEAGGFGEQYF
TRBV5-4	TRBJ2-2	CASSFSEAGELFF
TRBV14	TRBJ2-3	CASSTSWDTQYF
TRBV6-6	TRBJ2-7	CASRAGGIDEQYF
TRBV2	TRBJ1-6	CASGQETASDSPLHF
TRBV5-1	TRBJ2-1	CASSLEGGASYNEQFF
TRBV2	TRBJ1-5	CATGQGGQPQHF
TRBV5-1	TRBJ1-2	CASSPDSLYGYTF
TRBV25-1	TRBJ2-1	CASSGDRTIYNEQFF
TRBV5-4	TRBJ1-2	CASSLDRAYGYTF
TRBV28	TRBJ2-1	CASTRAGGTHNEQFF
TRBV10-3	TRBJ2-1	CATGVEVHEQFF
TRBV28	TRBJ1-2	CASSLTDLSDYGYTF
TRBV6-6	TRBJ1-3	CASTGEFSGNTIYF
TRBV7-9	TRBJ2-3	CASSLEGGSTDTQYF
TRBV2	TRBJ1-6	CASSDTYNSPLHF
TRBV19	TRBJ2-1	CASSMNMDYIAREQFF
TRBV11-2	TRBJ1-1	CASSSFRDGARAFF
TRBV6-1	TRBJ2-3	CASSLTSGGRDTQYF
TRBV19	TRBJ2-5	CASSMAGLETQYF
TRBV5-1	TRBJ1-2	CASSSGAGQGGTYGYTF
TRBV7-9	TRBJ1-6	CASSLEGSYNSPLHF
TRBV29-1	TRBJ1-1	CSVRGWDTEAFF
TRBV30	TRBJ2-4	CAWGKGQDLNIQYF
TRBV30	TRBJ1-2	CAWGLLGGYGYTF
TRBV29-1	TRBJ1-4	CSALAGGSNEKLFF
TRBV2	TRBJ2-1	CASSVIRGGSNEQFF
TRBV29-1	TRBJ2-3	CSAGLASDTQYF
TRBV7-9	TRBJ2-1	CASSLAFGDSFGGYNEQFF
TRBV19	TRBJ2-3	CASSPSRTDTQYF
TRBV2	TRBJ1-1	CASSEYENTEAFF
TRBV5-1	TRBJ1-2	CASSLEAGGNYGYTF
TRBV7-9	TRBJ2-1	CASSRAGGGYNEQFF
TRBV5-1	TRBJ2-2	CASSPRAQGLAGELFF
TRBV10-3	TRBJ1-1	CAISELNTPNTEAFF
TRBV5-1	TRBJ1-1	CASSLEGTPNTEAFF
TRBV2	TRBJ2-3	CASSDLAGGTDTQYF
TRBV10-3	TRBJ2-3	CATTGRESTDTQYF
TRBV18	TRBJ1-1	CASSRLQGGGTEAFF
TRBV6-1	TRBJ2-2	CASSDTFTGELFF
TRBV18	TRBJ1-1	CASSSSGDRTNTEAFF
TRBV18	TRBJ1-1	CASSPVTGHTEAFF
TRBV7-9	TRBJ2-7	CASSRQGSYEQYF
TRBV5-4	TRBJ2-3	CASREAGGPGTDTQYF
TRBV19	TRBJ1-4	CASTFGLNEKLFF
TRBV12-5	TRBJ2-5	CASGPLLGLAVQASQYF
TRBV9	TRBJ1-1	CASSVGGRGAAFF
TRBV18	TRBJ1-6	CASSLDSRSPLHF
TRBV14	TRBJ2-3	CASSQEMGQSTDTQYF
TRBV28	TRBJ2-5	CASISGDQETQYF
TRBV10-3	TRBJ1-2	CAISESSPGANYGYTF
TRBV5-4	TRBJ1-4	CASSSPGEGNEKLFF